The clone carrying this T cell receptor beta chain was observed a handful of times. Its antigen is still unknown. TCRdb reanalysed the RT-PCR reads using MiXCR and keeps one entry per CDR3 protein. Here the sample spans almost 250,000 distinct CDR3 sequences, less than 15% being singletons. The sample belongs to a study of response to subunit inactivated influenza vaccine. Study-wide points: Every seasonal influenza vaccination brings in few new T cells, the authors suggested.

Trimming stripped 0 bases from V and 0 bases from J, with 13 bases between. The CDR3 sequence is 17 residues long. CDR1 is SGHRS, CDR2 YFSETQ, per germline. The starting material was non-naive T cells sorted from PBMCs, obtained about 14 days before vaccination. The source is a man between 50 and 59 years old who received an inactivated influenza vaccine. The chain carries TRBV5-1 and TRBJ1-3, with D perhaps matching TRBD1 (5 bases). As DNA, the CDR3 is TGCGCCAGCAGCTTGGGGGCAGGGCCTTCCTCTGGAAACACCATATATTTT. Translating gives CASSLGAGPSSGNTIYF. Supplemented by reference TRBV5-1 and TRBJ1-3, the full variable domain reads KAGVTQTPRYLIKTRGQQVTLSCSPISGHRSVSWYQQTPGQGLQFLFEYFSETQRNKGNFPGRFSGRQFSNSRSEMNVSTLELGDSALYLCASSLGAGPSSGNTIYFGEGSWLTVV.